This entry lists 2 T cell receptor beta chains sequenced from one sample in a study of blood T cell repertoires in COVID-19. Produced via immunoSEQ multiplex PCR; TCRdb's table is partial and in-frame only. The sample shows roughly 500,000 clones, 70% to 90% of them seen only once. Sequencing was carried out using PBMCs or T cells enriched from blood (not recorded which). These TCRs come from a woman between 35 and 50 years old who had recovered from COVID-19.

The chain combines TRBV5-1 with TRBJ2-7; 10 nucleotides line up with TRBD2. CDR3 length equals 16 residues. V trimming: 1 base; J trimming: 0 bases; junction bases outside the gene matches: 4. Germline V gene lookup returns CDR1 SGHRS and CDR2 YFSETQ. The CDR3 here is CASSLNSGGTSYEQYF. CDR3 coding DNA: TGCGCCAGCAGCTTGAATAGCGGGGGGACCTCCTACGAGCAGTACTTC.

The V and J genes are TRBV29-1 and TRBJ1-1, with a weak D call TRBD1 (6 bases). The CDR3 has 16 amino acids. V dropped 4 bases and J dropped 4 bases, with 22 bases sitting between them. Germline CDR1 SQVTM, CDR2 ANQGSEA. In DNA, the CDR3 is TGCAGCGTTGTTTTCTTGAACAGGGCATCGGTCACTGAAGCTTTCTTT. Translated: CSVVFLNRASVTEAFF.